The rows below give T cell receptor beta chains drawn from one sample of a study of control samples from healthy donors and cancer patients. Sequencing was performed with immunoSEQ multiplex PCR; in TCRdb, only in-frame clones are kept and a portion is missing. The top ten hold over 6% of the sample, which has some 150,000 clones, about 89% seen once. Sequenced: blood. The origin of the receptors is a man aged 18-30 years in good health. CDR3s include the opening cysteine and the closing phenylalanine or tryptophan. Each record gives: clone size, D gene, V gene, J gene, CDR3 DNA, CDR3 protein. A D gene is named only where the DNA matches it firmly. Where a row states a size, it is once, few, many or the class of an expanded clone; other rows omit it.

size: NA
D: NA
V: TRBV5-5
J: TRBJ2-1
DNA: TGTGCCAGCAGCTTGGCCAGTATCGGTGAGCAGTTCTTC
CDR3: CASSLASIGEQFF

size: NA
D: TRBD1
V: TRBV5-6
J: TRBJ1-1
DNA: TGTGCCAGCAGCTTGGGGGACAGGGGATACACTGAAGCTTTCTTT
CDR3: CASSLGDRGYTEAFF

size: once
D: TRBD1
V: TRBV29-1
J: TRBJ1-5
DNA: TGCAGCGTTACAGGGGTTGATAGCAATCAGCCCCAGCATTTT
CDR3: CSVTGVDSNQPQHF

size: NA
D: NA
V: TRBV5-1
J: TRBJ2-1
DNA: TGCGCCAGCAGCGACCCGCAGGGGAAGGACTTTCTATCGCAGTTCTTC
CDR3: CASSDPQGKDFLSQFF

size: NA
D: NA
V: TRBV5-3
J: TRBJ1-2
DNA: TGTGCCATTTACCCGCCGGGCCCCAACTATGGCTACACCTTC
CDR3: CAIYPPGPNYGYTF

size: NA
D: NA
V: TRBV11-2
J: TRBJ2-7
DNA: TGTGCCAGCAGCTTGGAGTTTAGCGGCTCCTACGAGCAGTACTTC
CDR3: CASSLEFSGSYEQYF

size: NA
D: NA
V: TRBV2
J: TRBJ1-6
DNA: TGTGCCAGCAGTTGGGTCTCTAATTCACCCCTCCACTTT
CDR3: CASSWVSNSPLHF

size: NA
D: NA
V: TRBV19
J: TRBJ1-1
DNA: TGTGCCAGTAGTATCTTTCCGAACACTGAAGCTTTCTTT
CDR3: CASSIFPNTEAFF

size: NA
D: NA
V: TRBV6-5
J: TRBJ2-2
DNA: TGTGCCAGCAGCGAGACTAGGATCGGCACCGGGGAGCTGTTTTTT
CDR3: CASSETRIGTGELFF

size: NA
D: NA
V: TRBV4-3
J: TRBJ1-3
DNA: TGCGCCAGCAGCCAAGATTTGCAAGTCGGACAAGCCTTCTCTGGAAACACCACATATTTT
CDR3: CASSQDLQVGQAFSGNTTYF

size: NA
D: NA
V: TRBV7-3
J: TRBJ1-6
DNA: TGTGCCAGCAGCTTAACGGGCCCAGGGAGCCCACCCCTCCACTTT
CDR3: CASSLTGPGSPPLHF

size: NA
D: NA
V: TRBV7-9
J: TRBJ2-5
DNA: TGTGCCAGCATCCACCAGGACTACCAAGAGACCCAGTACTTC
CDR3: CASIHQDYQETQYF

size: NA
D: TRBD1
V: TRBV5-1
J: TRBJ1-4
DNA: TGCGCCAGCAGCTTGGAGGGACAGGGACGTGAAAAACTGTTTTTT
CDR3: CASSLEGQGREKLFF

size: NA
D: NA
V: TRBV3-1/TRBV3-2
J: TRBJ1-2
DNA: TGTGCCAGCAGCCAAGGACGGAATGGCTACACCTTC
CDR3: CASSQGRNGYTF